Reported below is one T cell receptor (beta chain). Its antigen is unknown. TCRdb recomputed calls from the 5' RACE reads with MiXCR, one row per CDR3 protein. The table includes 450,000 to 550,000 distinct CDR3 sequences, approximately 5% detected once. V lost 3 bases and J lost 2; bases outside the gene matches: 2. This CDR3 spans 15 amino acids. The germline gives CDR1 SGHRS, CDR2 YFSETQ. This sample is drawn from a study of CD8 T cells in ankylosing spondylitis. Study results and caveats: Apparently characteristic of ankylosing spondylitis blood was a TCR beta motif (about 8 highly homologous variants).

This chain connects TRBV5-1 to TRBJ2-5; 12 bases agree with TRBD2. This clonotype was sampled from a male donor with ankylosing spondylitis. Sequenced sample: blood, either unsorted or a sorted T cell fraction (not recorded which). Here the CDR3 DNA reads TGCGCCAGCAGCTATGGACTAGCGGGGCAAGAGACCCAGTACTTC. Its translation is CASSYGLAGQETQYF.